These T cell receptor beta chains were read from a single sample in a study of cytomegalovirus exposure and HLA in healthy donors. Sequenced by immunoSEQ multiplex PCR; TCRdb stores in-frame clones only, minus some. The sample shows about 100,000 clones, more than 75% of them seen only once. The sequenced sample consisted of PBMCs. These receptors were obtained from a woman aged 55-75 years in good health and CMV-seronegative. CDR3s include the opening cysteine and the closing phenylalanine or tryptophan.

v_gene	j_gene	CDR3aa
TRBV19	TRBJ2-3	CASSIGEIADTQYF
TRBV10-2	TRBJ2-7	CATQQPQGVSYEQYF
TRBV2	TRBJ2-1	CASRSTSGRNEQFF
TRBV4-3	TRBJ2-1	CASSQDLRTGRNEQFF
TRBV6-5	TRBJ2-7	CASRRVPDSYEQYF
TRBV28	TRBJ1-5	CASRYLRGRNQPQHF
TRBV7-9	TRBJ1-2	CASSPRGNVYGYTF
TRBV28	TRBJ2-6	CASSLSLGANVLTF
TRBV11-2	TRBJ2-3	CASSLRTTGVDTQYF
TRBV25-1	TRBJ2-7	CASSEGRGGLYEQYF
TRBV10-3	TRBJ2-7	CAISGTSGYEQYF
TRBV5-1	TRBJ2-3	CASSPRSGKTDTQYF
TRBV11-2	TRBJ1-2	CASSIRGGQGSGTNYGYTF
TRBV5-1	TRBJ2-2	CASSRQGGTGELFF
TRBV29-1	TRBJ2-5	CSVASQGIGETQYF
TRBV5-6	TRBJ2-1	CASSRSGTSSYNEQFF
TRBV7-8	TRBJ2-2	CASSLGTGVEGGELFF
TRBV6-6	TRBJ2-7	CASSPPSGEQYF
TRBV28	TRBJ1-1	CASSLGGTGSVRAFF
TRBV11-2	TRBJ1-2	CASSLRDREIGYTF
TRBV5-4	TRBJ1-2	CASSPSTGLYGYTF
TRBV4-3	TRBJ2-2	CASSQYPLGTGTITTGELFF
TRBV19	TRBJ2-2	CASSRSVRNTGELFF
TRBV28	TRBJ1-1	CASSQRDTEAFF
TRBV5-6	TRBJ2-7	CASSSGLSYEQYF
TRBV19	TRBJ2-5	CASSTFGGVGDQETQYF
TRBV7-9	TRBJ1-2	CASSFSGGADGYTF
TRBV28	TRBJ2-7	CASSSGVYEQYF
TRBV7-6	TRBJ1-1	CASSLEGQRNTEAFF
TRBV27	TRBJ1-6	CASSAGGAGYSPLHF
TRBV13	TRBJ2-3	CASSSRTSGGALDTQYF
TRBV5-1	TRBJ1-5	CASSLNTDINQPQHF
TRBV15	TRBJ1-4	CATSRVPRGLDEKLFF
TRBV5-6	TRBJ1-6	CASSLAAGKSNSPLNF
TRBV6-5	TRBJ1-2	CASSSRGTGDYGYTF
TRBV6-1	TRBJ2-7	CASSRPGQGYYEQYF
TRBV5-1	TRBJ2-3	CASIRDTSTDTQYF
TRBV19	TRBJ2-1	CASTGTSGRNAFF
TRBV28	TRBJ1-4	CASSSPRQGFLEKLFF
TRBV25-1	TRBJ2-2	CASSAYAGNTGELFF
TRBV19	TRBJ1-2	CASSSGGGYGYTF
TRBV4-1	TRBJ1-5	CASSQDFNRAQPQHF
TRBV7-9	TRBJ1-3	CASSPSSGNTIYF
TRBV6-5	TRBJ1-1	CASSSWSGEGTEAFF
TRBV5-4	TRBJ1-1	CASSAAMGQGDTEAFF
TRBV19	TRBJ1-2	CASKGQGISYGYTF
TRBV30	TRBJ1-5	CAWTLSGERGNQPQHF
TRBV28	TRBJ1-3	CASRSSDGVSGNTIYF
TRBV5-4	TRBJ2-5	CASSYGLAEETQYF
TRBV21-1	TRBJ1-1	CASVPRTGVNTEAFF
TRBV7-9	TRBJ1-4	CASSLRGQSYEKLFF
TRBV6-6	TRBJ2-3	CASSRAGGATDTQYF
TRBV5-1	TRBJ1-5	CASSLDGSSQPQHF
TRBV6-5	TRBJ1-4	CASSYSGQGYGKLFF
TRBV29-1	TRBJ2-3	CSVVIGGGTDTQYF